This T cell receptor beta chain emerged from a study of identical twins. Study-level findings and limits: Zero-insertion results could be subject to partial confounding by invariant MAIT and iNKT cells.

V trimming: 2 bases; J trimming: 5 bases; junction bases outside the gene matches: 8. The length of the CDR3 is 15 residues. In germline, CDR1 is SGDLS, CDR2 YYNGEE. About this clonotype itself: Its antigen is currently unknown.

TCRdb reprocessed the 5' RACE reads with MiXCR, giving one entry per CDR3 protein. The data hold more than 400,000 distinct CDR3 sequences, with roughly 15% observed a single time. These records were also assigned to another study, of yellow fever vaccine responses in identical twins.

The chain joins TRBV9 to TRBJ2-5; TRBD2 agrees at 8 bases. Sequencing used CD4+ T cells sorted from blood. The TCR sequence derives from a woman under 30 in good health. This CDR3 reads CASSVGGAIGETQYF. CDR3 coding DNA: TGTGCCAGCAGCGTCGGGGGGGCCATTGGGGAGACCCAGTACTTC.